These T cell receptor beta chains were read from a single sample in a study of cytomegalovirus exposure and HLA in healthy donors. TCRdb keeps only in-frame clones here, not all; method: immunoSEQ multiplex PCR. The sample records hundreds of thousands of clones, more than 80% being singletons. The sequencing input was PBMCs. Every receptor here comes from a woman in her late teens or twenties in good health and CMV-seronegative. CDR3s leave out the opening cysteine and the closing phenylalanine or tryptophan. The D gene is left open where the match is weak. Rows give clone size only sometimes, using once, few, many, or a class for an expanded clone.

TRBV27 - - ASSVGGGMSSYEQY
TRBV5-1 - - ASSLEGMNTEAF
TRBV5-1 - TRBD2 ASSLFGRGTDTQY
TRBV7-9 - - ASRARDLGEQY
TRBV28 - TRBD1 ASSFQDRAGYT
TRBV2 - TRBD1 AVAGKGATLH
TRBV27 - - ASSPQGAGNQNIQY
TRBV30 - - AWGQGWTEAF
TRBV19 - - ASTGLHITGELF
TRBV15 once - ATSRERDSPYEQY
TRBV2 - TRBD1 ASSEQGVRSTDTQY
TRBV9 - TRBD1 ASSVRSGQGGADTQY
TRBV7-9 few - ASSPPVNTEAF
TRBV15 - - ATSRVGGDPYNEQF
TRBV7-9 - - ASSPRGTYYEQY
TRBV19 - - ASSIERRTWGTDTQY
TRBV7-6 - TRBD1 ASSLSRGSEEQF
TRBV6-1 few TRBD1 ASSGSGDRASNYGYT
TRBV27 - - ASSLWGRETQY
TRBV7-6 - - ASSSTASSYEQY
TRBV13 - - ASSLPRGWWTDTQY
TRBV10-2 - TRBD2 ASRQLAGGIWETQY
TRBV10-2 - - ASSRVGGGTEAF
TRBV6-6 - - ASSYSENSGNTIY
TRBV27 - TRBD1 ASSPWTGKETQY
TRBV14 - - ASSQVSSYEQY
TRBV5-1 - - ASSQQIGTSEAF
TRBV28 - - ASSASLGAGDTQY
TRBV19 - - ASSKWSEGPANTEAF
TRBV30 - - AWRRRGGEAF
TRBV2 - TRBD1 ASSRQGAGANVLT
TRBV10-3 - TRBD2 AISESGTSGLNEQF
TRBV4-1 - - ASSQAGANSGNTIY
TRBV18 - - ASSPPSVGNEQF
TRBV5-1 - - ASSLAGGADGYT
TRBV7-3 - TRBD2 ASSLSGNSYNEQF
TRBV11-2 - - ASSPGQNQPQH
TRBV5-5 few - ASSSYRDVNEQY
TRBV10-3 - TRBD1 AISNKQGAAYNEQF
TRBV7-9 few TRBD1 ASSPHPDRGRYGYT
TRBV28 - - ASNTRRGANEQY
TRBV15 - TRBD2 ATSRGLAGGETQY